These 25 T cell receptor beta chains share one sample of origin, sequenced in a study of CD8+ T cells in alopecia areata. RNA was isolated and reverse transcribed to cDNA, the sequencing template. The protocol was immunoSEQ multiplex PCR, while the TCRdb copy is restricted to in-frame clones and leaves out a portion. The sample lists tens of thousands of clones, roughly three fifths occurring once. Sequenced material: CD8+ T cells sorted from blood, taken at week 0. The receptor set was obtained from a human donor with alopecia areata.

The CDR3 here is CASSSLPDEQFF. The CDR3 DNA follows: TGTGCCAGCAGCTCCCTCCCGGATGAGCAGTTCTTC. The chain is built from TRBV13 and TRBJ2-1, with D unresolved. Between the trimmed V and J ends, which lost 4 bases and 8 bases, there was a span of 9 bases. Germline CDR1 reads PRHDT; CDR2 reads FYEKMQ (reference sequence). The CDR3 has 12 amino acids.

The V call is TRBV7-9, the J call TRBJ2-5; 7 bases match TRBD2. CDR1 and CDR2 (germline): SEHNR, FQNEAQ (reference sequence). The length of the CDR3 is 15 residues. V was pared by 3 bases and J by 4 bases, with 8 bases of the junction left unmatched. The CDR3 bases are TGTGCCAGCAGCTTTCCGGGAGGTACCCCAGAGACCCAGTACTTC. This sequence encodes CASSFPGGTPETQYF.

This clone was counted a few times. V usage is TRBV6-5 and J usage is TRBJ2-7, with D perhaps being TRBD1 or TRBD2 (5 bases each). Germline V gives CDR1 MNHEY, CDR2 SVGAGI. The CDR3 totals 15 residues. Between the trimmed V and J ends, which lost 6 bases and 4 bases, there was a span of 19 bases. Here the CDR3 DNA reads TGTGCCAGCAGGGGGACGGGTGACCTTTCTTACGAGCAGTACTTC. Amino acids: CASRGTGDLSYEQYF.

The chain combines TRBV29-1 with TRBJ2-1; D possibly matches TRBD1 or TRBD2 (6 bases each). The CDR3 covers 17 residues. Germline CDR1 is SQVTM and CDR2 is ANQGSEA. Trimming left V 3 bases short and J 3 bases short, with 21 bases between. The CDR3 spells CSVEDSRDGGYYNEQFF. Written as DNA, the CDR3 is TGCAGCGTTGAGGACTCGCGGGACGGGGGCTACTACAATGAGCAGTTCTTC.

V is TRBV5-4 and J is TRBJ2-5; TRBD2 matches at 9 bases. Germline V gene lookup returns CDR1 SGHNT and CDR2 YYREEE (reference sequence). J lost 3 bases, V lost 4 bases, and 13 bases had no gene match. The length of the CDR3 is 17 residues. The CDR3 DNA follows: TGTGCCAGCAGCCCGGGCGGTAGCGGGGGATACGAAGAGACCCAGTACTTC. Amino acids: CASSPGGSGGYEETQYF.

The V call is TRBV7-9, the J call TRBJ1-2; D might be TRBD1 (5 bases). The CDR3 is 16 amino acids. V was cut by 1 base and J by 4 bases, with 16 bases left in between. Germline loops: CDR1 SEHNR, CDR2 FQNEAQ (reference sequence). For the CDR3, the DNA is TGTGCCAGCAGCTTAGATCGGGTGACAGAGGTCTATGGCTACACCTTC. Amino acids: CASSLDRVTEVYGYTF.

The chain carries TRBV27 and TRBJ2-5; a weak D match, TRBD2 (6 bases). CDR3 length: 13 residues. CDR1 is MNHEY, CDR2 SMNVEV, per germline (reference sequence). V was cut by 5 bases and J by 2 bases, with 9 bases left in between. The CDR3 nucleotides are TGTGCCAGCAGTCTAGCGTCACAAGAGACCCAGTACTTC. Translated: CASSLASQETQYF.

J is TRBJ1-2 and V is TRBV30; possible D gene TRBD1, 5 bases. The CDR3 runs 13 residues. V lost 5 bases to trimming and J lost 7 bases, with 17 bases between them. Germline values: CDR1 GTSNPN, CDR2 SVGIG (reference sequence). CDR3 in amino acids: CAWRGPPGGGYTF. In DNA, the CDR3 is TGTGCCTGGCGGGGACCGCCTGGGGGTGGCTACACCTTC.

Note on this clone: A read error may account for a junction end that differs from germline. This sequence joins TRBV28 and TRBJ2-5, with 8 bases fitting TRBD1. This CDR3 has 15 amino acids. The germline V gene has CDR1 MDHEN and CDR2 SYDVKM. The CDR3 DNA sequence: TGCGCCAGCACCCCCAAAGGGACAGGCCGAGAGATCCAGTACTTC. It is translated as CASTPKGTGREIQYF.

V and J are TRBV7-2 and TRBJ2-5; 9 bases map to TRBD2. CDR1 and CDR2 (germline): SGHTA, FQGNSA. The CDR3 consists of 15 residues. The J segment lost 1 base and the V segment lost 3 bases, leaving 3 bases of the junction unmatched. CDR3 bases: TGTGCCAGCAGCTTTGGCGGGGGGGCCCAAGAGACCCAGTACTTC. It translates to CASSFGGGAQETQYF.

The rearrangement joins TRBV30 to TRBJ1-1; a weak D match, TRBD1 (5 bases). CDR1 is GTSNPN and CDR2 is SVGIG in the germline V gene (reference sequence). The CDR3 spans 14 residues. V was cut by 0 bases and J by 6 bases, with 14 bases left in between. The CDR3 bases are TGTGCCTGGAGTGTAGCAGGGTTAGTTGCTGAAGCTTTCTTT. Translation gives CAWSVAGLVAEAFF.

This clone was seen only a few times. The rearrangement uses TRBV2 and TRBJ2-1; 9 bases map to TRBD1. This CDR3 has 17 amino acids. The ends lost 6 bases at V and 5 bases at J; junction bases unmatched: 14. From germline, CDR1 is SNHLY and CDR2 FYNNEI. CDR3 region: CASREILGQGRDNEQFF. The CDR3 bases are TGTGCCAGCAGAGAGATCTTGGGACAGGGAAGGGACAATGAGCAGTTCTTC. Complete variable domain (other parts from reference TRBV2 and TRBJ2-1): EPEVTQTPSHQVTQMGQEVILRCVPISNHLYFYWYRQILGQKVEFLVSFYNNEISEKSEIFDDQFSVERPDGSNFTLKIRSTKLEDSAMYFCASREILGQGRDNEQFFGPGTRLTVL.

This clone was counted a few times. The genes are TRBV7-9 and TRBJ1-2, with D tentatively TRBD1 (5 bases). This CDR3 is built from 16 residues. The V and J ends lost 1 base and 4 bases respectively, with 16 bases between them. Germline V gene data show CDR1 as SEHNR and CDR2 as FQNEAQ (reference sequence). CDR3 in amino acids: CASSLGGRTDIYGYTF. CDR3 nucleotides: TGTGCCAGCAGCTTAGGGGGACGGACCGATATCTATGGCTACACCTTC.

The CDR3 loop reads CASSETSLDEQFF. Written as DNA, the CDR3 is TGTGCCAGCAGCGAGACTAGCCTCGATGAGCAGTTCTTC. The rearrangement uses TRBV7-9 and TRBJ2-1, with TRBD2 matching 7 bases. With 5 bases clipped from V and 8 bases from J, the junction kept 6 bases outside the gene matches. Per the germline V gene, CDR1 is SEHNR and CDR2 is FQNEAQ (reference sequence). The CDR3 runs to 13 residues.

This clone was seen a single time. The chain couples TRBV5-6 to TRBJ2-5, with D unclear. Germline V gives CDR1 SGHDT, CDR2 YYEEEE. With 2 bases removed from V and 2 bases from J, the gap between germline ends came to 10 bases. The CDR3 consists of 14 residues. The CDR3 is CASSFPTMQETQYF. In nucleotides, the CDR3 is TGTGCCAGCAGCTTCCCGACAATGCAAGAGACCCAGTACTTC.

V is TRBV7-6 and J is TRBJ2-7, with D possibly matching TRBD2 (5 bases). V lost 1 base and J lost 2, with 12 bases in between. Germline V gene lookup returns CDR1 SGHVS and CDR2 FNYEAQ. This CDR3 has 15 amino acids. In DNA, the CDR3 is TGTGCCAGCAGCTTAGGCGGGTCAACAACCTACGAGCAGTACTTC. This sequence encodes CASSLGGSTTYEQYF.

The rearrangement uses TRBV27 and TRBJ2-5; no clear D. The CDR3 has 14 amino acids. V was shortened by 3 bases and J by 4 bases, with 12 bases between the two germline ends. CDR1 and CDR2 (germline): MNHEY, SMNVEV (reference sequence). The CDR3 sequence is CASSFGTTGETQYF. The CDR3 nucleotides read TGTGCCAGCAGTTTCGGAACGACGGGAGAGACCCAGTACTTC.

The rearrangement uses TRBV29-1 and TRBJ1-1; D unresolved. The germline gives CDR1 SQVTM, CDR2 ANQGSEA. V lost 4 bases and J 0 bases, leaving 3 bases between the germline ends. The CDR3 covers 11 residues. This CDR3 is CSVAMNTEAFF. The CDR3 DNA is TGCAGCGTTGCGATGAACACTGAAGCTTTCTTT.

This sequence joins TRBV2 and TRBJ2-5; possibly TRBD2 for D (6 bases). Germline V gives CDR1 SNHLY, CDR2 FYNNEI. This CDR3 contains 11 residues. Trimming removed 6 bases from V and 12 bases from J, with 14 bases in between. The CDR3 loop reads CASSPGGDKYF. CDR3 coding DNA: TGTGCCAGCAGCCCCGGAGGGGATAAGTACTTC.

The chain carries TRBV20-1 and TRBJ1-1; D gene ambiguous. Germline V CDR1 and CDR2: DFQATT, SNEGSKA (reference sequence). CDR3 length equals 11 residues. Trimming took 0 bases from V and 5 from J, leaving 4 bases between them. In DNA form, the CDR3 reads TGCAGTGCTAGAGAGACTACTGAAGCTTTCTTT. Protein sequence: CSARETTEAFF.

V and J are TRBV2 and TRBJ2-5; 8 nucleotides agree with TRBD2. Germline-derived CDR1 and CDR2 are SNHLY and FYNNEI. The V segment lost 4 bases and the J segment 0 bases; nucleotides outside the gene matches: 7. The CDR3 totals 16 residues. The CDR3 DNA reads as TGTGCCAGCAGTGCCAAGGGACTAGAGTACCAAGAGACCCAGTACTTC. As protein: CASSAKGLEYQETQYF. Variable domain in full (rest from reference TRBV2 and TRBJ2-5): EPEVTQTPSHQVTQMGQEVILRCVPISNHLYFYWYRQILGQKVEFLVSFYNNEISEKSEIFDDQFSVERPDGSNFTLKIRSTKLEDSAMYFCASSAKGLEYQETQYFGPGTRLLVL.

V is TRBV30 and J is TRBJ2-2, with D perhaps TRBD2 (5 bases). V lost 0 bases and J 1 base, leaving 9 bases between the germline ends. Germline loops: CDR1 GTSNPN, CDR2 SVGIG (reference sequence). This CDR3 spans 15 amino acids. CDR3 residues: CAWSVLAGNTGELFF. DNA of the CDR3: TGTGCCTGGAGTGTGCTAGCAGGGAACACCGGGGAGCTGTTTTTT.

This clone appeared once. V and J are TRBV14 and TRBJ2-7, with 9 bases that match TRBD1. The germline V gene encodes CDR1 SGHDN and CDR2 FVKESK. The CDR3 runs 15 residues. Unmatched junction bases numbered 8, after V lost 2 bases and J lost 6 bases. Here the CDR3 DNA reads TGTGCCAGCAGCCAAACGGGGACAGGGAAAGCCGAGCAGTACTTC. Protein: CASSQTGTGKAEQYF.

This chain connects TRBV9 to TRBJ1-5; D uncertain. Germline CDR1 is SGDLS and CDR2 is YYNGEE. Trimming stripped 4 bases from V and 1 base from J, with 9 bases between. The CDR3 is 14 amino acids. CDR3 coding DNA: TGTGCCAGCAGCCCAGGACCCAGCAATCAGCCCCAGCATTTT. Its translation: CASSPGPSNQPQHF.

This clone was detected a few times. The chain links TRBV7-2 to TRBJ2-2; 8 nucleotides align to TRBD2. This CDR3 spans 18 amino acids. Germline CDR1 SGHTA, CDR2 FQGNSA. The V and J ends lost 4 bases and 2 bases, in that order; junction bases with no gene match: 12. The chain's CDR3 is CASSWPGSGGLNTGELFF. CDR3 nucleotide sequence: TGTGCCAGCAGCTGGCCCGGGAGCGGGGGACTAAACACCGGGGAGCTGTTTTTT. Complete variable domain (other parts from reference TRBV7-2 and TRBJ2-2): GAGVSQSPSNKVTEKGKDVELRCDPISGHTALYWYRQSLGQGLEFLIYFQGNSAPDKSGLPSDRFSAERTGGSVSTLTIQRTQQEDSAVYLCASSWPGSGGLNTGELFFGEGSRLTVL.